This T cell receptor beta chain appears in the sequencing data of a study of cytomegalovirus exposure and HLA in healthy donors. The study ran its PCR with 60 Vbeta and 13 Jbeta primers. Using immunoSEQ multiplex PCR, the repertoire was profiled, and TCRdb retains in-frame clones only, with some absent. The profile covers around 150,000 clones, with around four fifths appearing a single time and approximately 2% taken by the ten largest. The material sequenced was PBMCs. The origin of this receptor is a female donor in good health and CMV-seronegative.

Written as DNA, the CDR3 is TGCGCCAGCAGCTTGGGACTATATAGCGGGGAGCTGTTTTTT. Its translation is CASSLGLYSGELFF. The J gene is TRBJ2-2, the V gene TRBV5-1, with TRBD2 as a possible D gene (5 bases). This CDR3 spans 14 amino acids. The V gene lost 0 bases and the J gene lost 7 bases, with 10 bases spanning the gap. Germline assignment: CDR1 SGHRS and CDR2 YFSETQ.